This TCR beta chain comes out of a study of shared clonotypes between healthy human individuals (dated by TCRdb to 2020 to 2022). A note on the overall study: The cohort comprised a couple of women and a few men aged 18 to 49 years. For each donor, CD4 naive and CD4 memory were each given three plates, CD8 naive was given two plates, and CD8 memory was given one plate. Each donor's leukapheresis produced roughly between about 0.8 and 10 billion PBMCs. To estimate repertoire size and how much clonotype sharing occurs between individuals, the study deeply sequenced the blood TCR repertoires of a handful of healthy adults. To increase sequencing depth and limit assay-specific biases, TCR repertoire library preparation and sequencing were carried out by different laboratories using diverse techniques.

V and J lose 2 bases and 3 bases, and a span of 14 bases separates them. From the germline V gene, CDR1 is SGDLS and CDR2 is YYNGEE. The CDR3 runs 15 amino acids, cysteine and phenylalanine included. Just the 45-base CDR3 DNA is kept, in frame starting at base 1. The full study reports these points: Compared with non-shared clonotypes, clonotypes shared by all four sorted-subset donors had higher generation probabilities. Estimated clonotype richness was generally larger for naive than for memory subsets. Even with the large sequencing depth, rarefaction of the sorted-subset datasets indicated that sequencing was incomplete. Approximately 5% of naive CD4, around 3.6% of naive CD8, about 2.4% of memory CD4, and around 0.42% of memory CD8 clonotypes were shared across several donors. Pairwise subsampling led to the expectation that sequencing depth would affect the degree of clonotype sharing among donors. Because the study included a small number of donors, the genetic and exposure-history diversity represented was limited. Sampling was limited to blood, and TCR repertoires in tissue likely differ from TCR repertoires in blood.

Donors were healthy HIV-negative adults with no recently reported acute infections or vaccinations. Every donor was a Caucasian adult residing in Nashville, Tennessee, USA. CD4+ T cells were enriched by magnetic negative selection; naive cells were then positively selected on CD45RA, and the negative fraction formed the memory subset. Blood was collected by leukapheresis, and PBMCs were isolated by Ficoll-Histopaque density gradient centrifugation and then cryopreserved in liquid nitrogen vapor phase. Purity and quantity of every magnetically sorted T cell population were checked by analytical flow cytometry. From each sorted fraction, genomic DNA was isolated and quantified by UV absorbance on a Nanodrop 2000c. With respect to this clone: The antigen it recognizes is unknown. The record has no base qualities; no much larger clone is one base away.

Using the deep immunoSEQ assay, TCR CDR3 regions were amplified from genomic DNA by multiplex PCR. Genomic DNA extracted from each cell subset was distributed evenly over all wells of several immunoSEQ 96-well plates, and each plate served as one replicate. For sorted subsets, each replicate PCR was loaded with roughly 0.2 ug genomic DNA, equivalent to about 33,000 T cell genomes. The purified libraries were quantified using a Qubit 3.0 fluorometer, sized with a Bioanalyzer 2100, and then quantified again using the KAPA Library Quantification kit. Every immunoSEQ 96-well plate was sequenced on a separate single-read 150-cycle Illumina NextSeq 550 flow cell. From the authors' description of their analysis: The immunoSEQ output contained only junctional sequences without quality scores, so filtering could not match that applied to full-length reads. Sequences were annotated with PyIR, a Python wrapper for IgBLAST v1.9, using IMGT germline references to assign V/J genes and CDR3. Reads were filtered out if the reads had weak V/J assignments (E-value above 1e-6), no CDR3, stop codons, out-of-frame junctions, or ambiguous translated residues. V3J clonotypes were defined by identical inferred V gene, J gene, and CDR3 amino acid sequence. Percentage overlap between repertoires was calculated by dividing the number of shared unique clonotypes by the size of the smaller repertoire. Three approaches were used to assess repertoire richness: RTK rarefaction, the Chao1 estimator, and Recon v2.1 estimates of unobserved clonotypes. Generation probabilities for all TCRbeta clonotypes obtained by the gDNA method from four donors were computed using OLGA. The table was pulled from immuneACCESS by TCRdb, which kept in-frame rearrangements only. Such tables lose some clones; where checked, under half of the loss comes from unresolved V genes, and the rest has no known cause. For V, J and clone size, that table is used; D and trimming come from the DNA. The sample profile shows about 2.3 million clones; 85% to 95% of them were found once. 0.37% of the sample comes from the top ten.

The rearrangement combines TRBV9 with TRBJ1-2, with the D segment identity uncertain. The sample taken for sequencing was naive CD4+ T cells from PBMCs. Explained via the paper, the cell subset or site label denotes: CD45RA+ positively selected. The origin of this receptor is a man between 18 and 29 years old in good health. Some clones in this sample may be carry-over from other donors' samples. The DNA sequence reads TGTGCCAGCAGCGTTGAGGGCGTAGGGCACTATGGCTACACCTTC. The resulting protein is CASSVEGVGHYGYTF.